This T cell receptor (beta chain) was recovered during a study of neurological immune-mediated disorders. Points from the study as a whole: Grouping of repertoires by phylogeny put those of 18 of 34 multiple sclerosis patients into a single related-CDR3 cluster, a possible signature. The multiple sclerosis repertoire cluster was not associated with any clinical or MRI feature. The most TCR clonal expansion was seen in HTLV-1-associated myelopathy, whereas the least was seen in multiple sclerosis, below the level in healthy controls.

This clonotype was seen many times. Its antigen is still unknown. 5'RACE employing 10-nucleotide random UMIs yielded the cDNA. TCRdb analysed the 5' RACE reads with MiXCR anew, one entry per CDR3 protein. Here the sample spans 71,000 or so distinct CDR3 sequences, just over 5% being singletons. This TCR was sampled from a woman in her twenties or thirties with multiple sclerosis. Material for sequencing was PBMCs.

For the CDR3, the DNA is TGTGCCAGCAGTCAAGACTCACCGTACGAGCAGTACTTC. Amino acid sequence: CASSQDSPYEQYF. The genes are TRBV12-3 or TRBV12-4 and TRBJ2-7; D unclear. Trimming cost V 5 bases and J 4 bases, with 12 bases left between them. The CDR3 runs to 13 residues.